The 5 T cell receptor beta chains below were found in one sample sequenced in a study of identical twins (dated by TCRdb to the mid-2010s). The library relied on 5' RACE. The instrument was an Illumina HiSeq 2000. Using fastp at Q25 and MiXCR, TCRdb reprocessed the public reads and kept productive beta chains. For every CDR3 protein sequence, its rows merge into one entry that carries the most common genes and DNA. The sample table lists hundreds of thousands of distinct CDR3 sequences, 10% to 15% of them with a count of one. Jointly, the top ten make up about 1.5% of the sample. The same data also went into a second study, on yellow fever vaccine responses in identical twins.

The sample was PBMCs. These receptors were collected from a woman younger than 30 in good health.

The J gene is TRBJ2-7, the V gene TRBV5-1; 15 bases agree with TRBD2. The length of the CDR3 is 18 residues. Per germline, CDR1 SGHRS and CDR2 YFSETQ. Unmatched junction bases numbered 9, after V lost 0 bases and J lost 5 bases. The CDR3 loop reads CASSLEGLAGGLKDEQYF. The CDR3 nucleotides read TGCGCCAGCAGCTTGGAGGGACTAGCGGGAGGATTGAAGGACGAGCAGTACTTC.

This clonotype has a count of ten or more. The chain links TRBV12-3 or TRBV12-4 to TRBJ2-1, with 12 bases fitting TRBD2. The CDR3 is 15 amino acids. The V and J ends lost 6 bases and 8 bases, in that order; junction bases with no gene match: 8. CDR3 bases: TGTGCCAGCAGCCTATTGGGACTAGCGGGCGATGAGCAGTTCTTC. Encoded protein: CASSLLGLAGDEQFF.

This clonotype was found many times. DNA of the CDR3: TGTGCCAGCAGGATGTGGGGGACTGAAGCTTTCTTT. The encoded protein is CASRMWGTEAFF. V is TRBV3-1 and J is TRBJ1-1; D is possibly TRBD1 (5 bases). Germline V gives CDR1 LGHDT, CDR2 YNNKEL (reference sequence). The CDR3 loop spans 12 amino acids. V was trimmed by 6 bases and J by 5 bases, leaving 10 bases between them.

This rearrangement joins TRBV7-9 to TRBJ1-2; tentative D call: TRBD1 (5 bases). Trimming removed 4 bases at V and 2 bases at J, with 14 bases between. Germline V lookup: CDR1 SEHNR, CDR2 FQNEAQ (reference sequence). The CDR3 spans 15 residues. The DNA of the CDR3 is TGTGCCAGCAGCTGGGACGGCGGAAGGAACTATGGCTACACCTTC. Amino acid sequence: CASSWDGGRNYGYTF.

This clonotype was detected only a few times. The chain uses TRBV5-1 and TRBJ2-1, with 8 bases matching TRBD2. The length of the CDR3 is 15 residues. Per germline, CDR1 SGHRS and CDR2 YFSETQ. Trimming cost V 1 base and J 5 bases; bases outside gene matches: 5. CDR3 sequence reads: CASSLNAGGDNEQFF. As DNA, the CDR3 is TGCGCCAGCAGCTTGAACGCGGGGGGTGACAATGAGCAGTTCTTC.